This T cell receptor beta chain came from a study of blood T cell repertoires in COVID-19. Per germline, CDR1 SGHNT and CDR2 YENEEA. The CDR3 covers 14 residues. V shed 1 base and J shed 5 bases, with 11 bases lying between them. TCRdb's copy holds only in-frame clones and misses some; the assay was immunoSEQ multiplex PCR. Of about 100,000 clones listed, over 80% were seen once; the top ten hold 13%. The V call is TRBV11-3, the J call TRBJ1-2; D unresolved. Specimen: peripheral blood. This TCR was recovered from a man aged 50-60 years with active or convalescent COVID-19. DNA of the CDR3: TGTGCCAGCAGCTTAGGTAGAGGGTCATATGGCTACACCTTC. It specifies CASSLGRGSYGYTF.